This entry lists 26 T cell receptor beta chains sequenced from one sample in a study of shared clonotypes between healthy human individuals. Assay: immunoSEQ multiplex PCR; the TCRdb copy retains only in-frame clones and omits some. The top ten clones hold around 0.38% of a sample with under 2.5 million clones, 85% to 95% of them seen once. Sequenced: naive CD4+ T cells from PBMCs. Noted subset: CD45RA+ positively selected. These TCRs come from a man aged 18 to 30 in good health. Some clones in this sample may be carry-over from other donors' samples.

The rearrangement links TRBV5-1 to TRBJ2-7; D call uncertain. The length of the CDR3 is 16 residues. Germline V gene lookup returns CDR1 SGHRS and CDR2 YFSETQ. The germline V and J ends were trimmed by 0 bases and 2 bases, with 15 bases remaining between them. This CDR3 is CASSLVHDDSTYEQYF. CDR3 nucleotide sequence: TGCGCCAGCAGCTTGGTACATGACGATAGCACCTACGAGCAGTACTTC. Full variable domain (rest looked up from reference TRBV5-1 and TRBJ2-7): KAGVTQTPRYLIKTRGQQVTLSCSPISGHRSVSWYQQTPGQGLQFLFEYFSETQRNKGNFPGRFSGRQFSNSRSEMNVSTLELGDSALYLCASSLVHDDSTYEQYFGPGTRLTVT.

The chain uses TRBV6-1 and TRBJ1-3; D not certain. The CDR3 loop spans 12 amino acids. Trimming took 6 bases from V and 1 from J, leaving 4 bases between them. The germline V gene has CDR1 MNHNS and CDR2 SASEGT. The CDR3: CASRSSGNTIYF. The CDR3 DNA follows: TGTGCCAGCAGGAGTTCTGGAAACACCATATATTTT.

This clone was seen a single time. The chain joins TRBV15 to TRBJ2-3, with TRBD1 matching over 8 bases. CDR1 LNHNV and CDR2 YYDKDF come from the germline V gene (reference sequence). J gave up 4 bases and V 7 bases, and 10 bases lay outside the gene matches. The CDR3 is made up of 15 amino acids. The CDR3 loop is CATNPRQGPADTQYF. As DNA, the CDR3 is TGTGCCACCAACCCAAGACAGGGGCCGGCAGATACGCAGTATTTT.

The chain couples TRBV4-1 to TRBJ2-7; TRBD2 might be the D (5 bases). The germline CDR1 and CDR2 sequences are MGHRA and YSYEKL. V was trimmed by 1 base and J by 2 bases, leaving 9 bases between them. This CDR3 comprises 14 residues. The CDR3 DNA sequence: TGCGCCAGCAGCCAAGTCCTAGCCGCCTACGAGCAGTACTTC. It encodes CASSQVLAAYEQYF.

The chain has TRBV28 and TRBJ1-2; perhaps TRBD1 as D (6 bases). The CDR3 sequence is 15 residues long. The germline gives CDR1 MDHEN, CDR2 SYDVKM. V lost 6 bases and J lost 9, with 23 bases in between. The chain's CDR3 is CASSQGGGRRESYTF. CDR3 bases: TGTGCCAGCAGCCAAGGGGGGGGTCGACGAGAGAGCTACACCTTC.

The chain employs TRBV7-7 and TRBJ2-1, with 10 bases identical to TRBD2. The CDR3 runs 15 residues. Germline V gives CDR1 SSHAT, CDR2 FNYEAQ (reference sequence). The V segment lost 5 bases and the J segment 6 bases; nucleotides outside the gene matches: 7. Here the CDR3 DNA reads TGTGCCAGCAGCCTGGGACTAGCGCCCTCCAATGAGCAGTTCTTC. Protein sequence: CASSLGLAPSNEQFF. Filled out from reference TRBV7-7 and TRBJ2-1, the complete variable domain reads GAGVSQSPRYKVTKRGQDVTLRCDPISSHATLYWYQQALGQGPEFLTYFNYEAQPDKSGLPSDRFSAERPEGSISTLTIQRTEQRDSAMYRCASSLGLAPSNEQFFGPGTRLTVL.

V usage is TRBV28 and J usage is TRBJ2-1; 12 nucleotides align to TRBD2. The CDR3 has 17 residues. V shed 2 bases, J shed 5 bases, and the junction held 7 bases outside the gene matches. In germline, CDR1 is MDHEN, CDR2 SYDVKM. The CDR3 nucleotides read TGTGCCAGCAGTTTAACTAGCGGGAGGAGCAGCCACAATGAGCAGTTCTTC. It codes for CASSLTSGRSSHNEQFF.

This clone was picked up many times. The chain combines TRBV2 with TRBJ2-7, with 7 bases that match TRBD1. The CDR3 extends over 14 amino acids. Trimming at V came to 7 bases and at J to 5 bases, leaving 11 bases not matched to a gene. Per the germline V gene, CDR1 is SNHLY and CDR2 is FYNNEI. For the CDR3, the DNA is TGTGCCAGCAAGAACCGGCAGGGGGTAAACGAGCAGTACTTC. Translation gives CASKNRQGVNEQYF.

This rearrangement joins TRBV19 to TRBJ2-2, with D perhaps matching TRBD1 (5 bases). Germline V gives CDR1 LNHDA, CDR2 SQIVND (reference sequence). The CDR3 is 15 residues long. V lost 3 bases and J lost 4, with 12 bases in between. The CDR3 spells CASSMQGSTTGELFF. The CDR3 nucleotides read TGTGCCAGTAGTATGCAGGGCAGTACCACCGGGGAGCTGTTTTTT.

As regards this clone: The sample has other DNA sequences that encode this CDR3 too. V gene TRBV29-1 combines with J gene TRBJ2-3; tentative D call: TRBD2 (5 bases). This CDR3 is 13 amino acids long. V was trimmed by 1 base and J by 0 bases, leaving 5 bases between them. Germline V gene lookup returns CDR1 SQVTM and CDR2 ANQGSEA. CDR3 in amino acids: CSVEGGSTDTQYF. The CDR3 DNA sequence: TGCAGCGTTGAAGGCGGGAGCACAGATACGCAGTATTTT.

The chain joins TRBV7-3 to TRBJ2-3; possible D gene TRBD2, 6 bases. The germline V gene has CDR1 SGHTA and CDR2 FQGTGA. V lost 2 bases and J 6 bases, leaving 9 bases between the germline ends. This CDR3 is built from 13 residues. Here the CDR3 reads CASSLGTSDTQYF. The CDR3 DNA reads as TGTGCCAGCAGCTTAGGGACTTCGGATACGCAGTATTTT.

The CDR3 DNA sequence: TGTGCCAGCAACCTAGGGGGGGCGACTGGAAACACCATATATTTT. Its protein product is CASNLGGATGNTIYF. The rearrangement links TRBV28 to TRBJ1-3; possible D gene TRBD1, 6 bases. V lost 7 bases and J lost 2, with 15 bases in between. The germline CDR1 and CDR2 sequences are MDHEN and SYDVKM. CDR3 length equals 15 residues.

The chain recombines TRBV6-6 with TRBJ1-3; D uncertain. Germline V gene data show CDR1 as MNHNY and CDR2 as SVGAGI (reference sequence). This CDR3 has 13 amino acids. Trimming pared 7 bases from V and 7 bases from J, leaving 14 bases between. This CDR3 reads CASMGNGKNTIYF. The CDR3, as DNA: TGTGCCAGCATGGGCAATGGGAAGAACACCATATATTTT.

The rearrangement links TRBV5-1 to TRBJ2-3; D could derive from TRBD1 or TRBD2 (6 bases each). CDR3 length: 16 residues. V lost 5 bases and J lost 2, with 18 bases in between. Germline V gene sequence: CDR1 SGHRS, CDR2 YFSETQ. CDR3 loop: CASSGGQGLTTDTQYF. The DNA of the CDR3 is TGCGCCAGCAGTGGGGGGCAGGGTCTTACCACAGATACGCAGTATTTT.

The chain couples TRBV9 to TRBJ2-1, with 8 bases that match TRBD2. The CDR3 extends over 22 amino acids. Germline CDR1 reads SGDLS; CDR2 reads YYNGEE. Germline trimming cut 4 bases from V and 4 bases from J; bases unmatched to any gene: 28. CDR3 in DNA: TGTGCCAGCAGCCCCGACCCTTCCTCGCTAGCGGGTATGGGGGGGGTATACAATGAGCAGTTCTTC. Protein product: CASSPDPSSLAGMGGVYNEQFF.

The V and J genes are TRBV4-1 and TRBJ1-1, with 7 positions matching TRBD1. The CDR3 contains 15 residues. Germline loops: CDR1 MGHRA, CDR2 YSYEKL. Trimming cost V 2 bases and J 1 base; bases outside gene matches: 4. For the CDR3, the DNA is TGCGCCAGCAGCCAATATGAGGGGGCGAACACTGAAGCTTTCTTT. It specifies CASSQYEGANTEAFF.

This chain uses TRBV6-6 with TRBJ2-1; D unresolved. V was pared by 2 bases and J by 4 bases, with 6 bases between. Germline values: CDR1 MNHNY, CDR2 SVGAGI (reference sequence). The CDR3 extends over 13 amino acids. The CDR3 reads CASSYVQYNEQFF. In DNA form, the CDR3 reads TGTGCCAGCAGTTACGTCCAGTACAATGAGCAGTTCTTC.

With regard to this clone: The sample has other DNA sequences that encode this CDR3 too. The CDR3 sequence is CASRRQGNTEAFF. The CDR3 coding sequence is TGTGCCAGCAGGAGACAGGGGAACACTGAAGCTTTCTTT. The V and J genes are TRBV7-9 and TRBJ1-1, with TRBD1 identical over 7 bases. Trimming at V came to 6 bases and at J to 1 base, leaving 2 bases not matched to a gene. The CDR3 consists of 13 residues. The germline V gene has CDR1 SEHNR and CDR2 FQNEAQ (reference sequence).

The CDR3 region is CASSLDRSFSGANVLTF. In DNA form, the CDR3 reads TGTGCCAGCAGCTTGGACAGGTCCTTCTCTGGGGCCAACGTCCTGACTTTC. The rearrangement joins TRBV5-5 to TRBJ2-6, with D possibly TRBD1 on 5 matching bases. The germline V gene has CDR1 SGHKS and CDR2 YYEKEE (reference sequence). The CDR3 runs to 17 residues. The ends were cut back, 0 bases at V and 0 bases at J, with 10 bases in the middle.

The CDR3 sequence is CAISDRGSAGYTF. As DNA, the CDR3 is TGTGCCATCAGTGATAGGGGGTCGGCTGGCTACACCTTC. The V and J genes are TRBV10-3 and TRBJ1-2, with a tentative D call TRBD1 (6 bases). The germline V gene encodes CDR1 ENHRY and CDR2 SYGVKD. The CDR3 is 13 amino acids. Trimming removed 3 bases from V and 7 bases from J, with 12 bases in between.

J is TRBJ2-7 and V is TRBV5-1, with a possible D match to TRBD1 (6 bases). V was clipped by 7 bases and J by 0 bases, with 14 bases between them. Germline loops: CDR1 SGHRS, CDR2 YFSETQ. The CDR3 length is 14 residues. DNA of the CDR3: TGCGCCAGCCGCCCGGGACATAGCTCCTACGAGCAGTACTTC. Translating gives CASRPGHSSYEQYF.

The rearrangement uses TRBV6-1 and TRBJ1-4; TRBD1 agrees at 8 bases. V lost 3 bases and J lost 7; bases outside the gene matches: 7. CDR3 size: 15 residues. The germline gives CDR1 MNHNS, CDR2 SASEGT. CDR3 sequence reads: CASSDPGGFGEKLFF. As DNA, the CDR3 is TGTGCCAGCAGTGACCCAGGGGGCTTTGGTGAAAAACTGTTTTTT.

Notes on this clone: Other nucleotide sequences in the sample specify the same CDR3. This chain uses TRBV7-9 with TRBJ1-1, with 11 bases that match TRBD1. J gave up 4 bases and V 5 bases, and 3 bases lay outside the gene matches. Germline V gene sequence: CDR1 SEHNR, CDR2 FQNEAQ (reference sequence). The CDR3 runs 14 residues. CDR3 region: CASSRDRGTTEAFF. The CDR3 nucleotides read TGTGCCAGCAGCCGGGACAGGGGGACCACTGAAGCTTTCTTT.

The V gene is TRBV7-2, the J gene TRBJ2-1, with TRBD2 matching over 8 bases. The germline CDR1 and CDR2 sequences are SGHTA and FQGNSA. The CDR3 has 17 residues. The V gene end was trimmed by 0 bases and the J gene end by 0 bases; junction bases not matched to a gene: 4. In DNA form, the CDR3 reads TGTGCCAGCAGCTTAGCCTCAGCGGGAGTCTCCTACAATGAGCAGTTCTTC. It yields the protein CASSLASAGVSYNEQFF.

J is TRBJ2-3 and V is TRBV29-1, with D hard to call. The V gene lost 6 bases and the J gene lost 6 bases, with 16 bases spanning the gap. Looked up from germline, CDR1 is SQVTM and CDR2 is ANQGSEA. The CDR3 length is 13 residues. In nucleotides, the CDR3 is TGCAGCGTCCGGACGCTAACCAGGGATACGCAGTATTTT. Translated: CSVRTLTRDTQYF.

This clone has only one observation. The genes are TRBV2 and TRBJ1-2; D ambiguous. This CDR3 is built from 15 residues. Germline V gene lookup returns CDR1 SNHLY and CDR2 FYNNEI. V lost 2 bases to trimming and J lost 5 bases, with 15 bases between them. The CDR3 region is CASSESGRQAYGYTF. The CDR3 DNA reads as TGTGCCAGCAGTGAATCGGGTAGGCAAGCATATGGCTACACCTTC.